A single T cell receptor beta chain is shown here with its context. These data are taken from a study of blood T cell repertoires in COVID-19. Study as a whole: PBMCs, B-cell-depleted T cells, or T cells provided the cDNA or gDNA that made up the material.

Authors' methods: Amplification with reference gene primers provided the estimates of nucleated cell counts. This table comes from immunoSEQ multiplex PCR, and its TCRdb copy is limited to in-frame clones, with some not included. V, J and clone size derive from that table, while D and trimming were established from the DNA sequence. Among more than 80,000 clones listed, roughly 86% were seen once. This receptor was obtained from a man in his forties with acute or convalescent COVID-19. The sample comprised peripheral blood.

CDR3 sequence reads: CASGLQGGVMGHSGNTIYF. In DNA form, the CDR3 reads TGTGCTAGTGGTTTGCAAGGGGGGGTTATGGGACACTCTGGAAACACCATATATTTT. The V gene is TRBV12-5, the J gene TRBJ1-3, with TRBD1 as a possible D gene (6 bases). V dropped 2 bases and J dropped 0 bases, with 20 bases sitting between them. CDR1 LGHNT and CDR2 FRNRAP come from the germline V gene. The CDR3 loop spans 19 amino acids. The entire variable domain, with the rest obtained from reference TRBV12-5 and TRBJ1-3, is as follows: DARVTQTPRHKVTEMGQEVTMRCQPILGHNTVFWYRQTMMQGLELLAYFRNRAPLDDSGMPKDRFSAEMPDATLATLKIQPSEPRDSAVYFCASGLQGGVMGHSGNTIYFGEGSWLTVV.